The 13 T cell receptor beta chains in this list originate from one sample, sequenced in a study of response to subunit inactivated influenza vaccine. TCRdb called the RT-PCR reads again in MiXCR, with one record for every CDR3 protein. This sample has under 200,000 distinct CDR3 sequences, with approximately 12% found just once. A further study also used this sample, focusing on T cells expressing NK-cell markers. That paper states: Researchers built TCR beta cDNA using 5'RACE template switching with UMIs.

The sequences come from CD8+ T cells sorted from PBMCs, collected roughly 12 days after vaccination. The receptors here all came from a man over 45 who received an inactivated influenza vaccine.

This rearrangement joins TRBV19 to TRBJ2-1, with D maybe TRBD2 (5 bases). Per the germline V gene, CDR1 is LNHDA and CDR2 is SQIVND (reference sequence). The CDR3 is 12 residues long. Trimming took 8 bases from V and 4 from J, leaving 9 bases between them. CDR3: CASQSGYNEQFF. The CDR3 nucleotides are TGTGCCAGTCAATCGGGGTACAATGAGCAGTTCTTC.

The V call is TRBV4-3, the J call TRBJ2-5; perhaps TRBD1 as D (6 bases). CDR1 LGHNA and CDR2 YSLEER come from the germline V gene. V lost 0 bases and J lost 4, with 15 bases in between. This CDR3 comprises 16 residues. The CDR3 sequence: CASSQDPTGTLETQYF. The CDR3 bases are TGCGCCAGCAGCCAAGATCCCACAGGGACGTTAGAGACCCAGTACTTC.

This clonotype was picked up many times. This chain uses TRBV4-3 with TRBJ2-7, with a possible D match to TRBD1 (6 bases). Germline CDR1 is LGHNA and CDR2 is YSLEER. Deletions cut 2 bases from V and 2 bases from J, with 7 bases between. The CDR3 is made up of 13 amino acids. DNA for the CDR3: TGCGCCAGCAGCCAATGGACAGCCTACGAGCAGTACTTC. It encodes CASSQWTAYEQYF.

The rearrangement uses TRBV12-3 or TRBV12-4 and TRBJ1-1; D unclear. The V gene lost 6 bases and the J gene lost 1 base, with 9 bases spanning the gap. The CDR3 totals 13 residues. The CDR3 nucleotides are TGTGCCAGCAGCGGACCTGAGAACACTGAAGCTTTCTTT. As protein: CASSGPENTEAFF.

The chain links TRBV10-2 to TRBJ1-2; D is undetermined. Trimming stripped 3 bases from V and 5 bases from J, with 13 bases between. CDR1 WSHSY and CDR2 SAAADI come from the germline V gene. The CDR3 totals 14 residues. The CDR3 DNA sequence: TGCGCCAGCAGTGATGAGGGAACGTTGTATGGCTACACCTTC. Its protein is CASSDEGTLYGYTF.

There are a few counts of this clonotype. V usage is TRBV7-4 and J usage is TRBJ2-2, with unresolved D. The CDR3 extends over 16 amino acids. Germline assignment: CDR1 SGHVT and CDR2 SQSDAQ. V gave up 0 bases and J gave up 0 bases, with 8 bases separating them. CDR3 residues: CASSLAQRTNTGELFF. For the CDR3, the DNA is TGTGCCAGCAGCTTAGCACAGCGAACGAACACCGGGGAGCTGTTTTTT. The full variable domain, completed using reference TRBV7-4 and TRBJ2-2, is GAGVSQSPRYKVAKRGRDVALRCDSISGHVTLYWYRQTLGQGSEVLTYSQSDAQRDKSGRPSGRFSAERPERSVSTLKIQRTEQGDSAVYLCASSLAQRTNTGELFFGEGSRLTVL.

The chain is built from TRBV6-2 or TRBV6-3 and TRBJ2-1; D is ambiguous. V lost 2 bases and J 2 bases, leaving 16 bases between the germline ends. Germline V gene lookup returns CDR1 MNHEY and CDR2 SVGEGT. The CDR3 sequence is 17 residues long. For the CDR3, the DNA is TGTGCCAGCAGTTACGCGTTTGAAGCTCCTACCTACAATGAGCAGTTCTTC. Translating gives CASSYAFEAPTYNEQFF.

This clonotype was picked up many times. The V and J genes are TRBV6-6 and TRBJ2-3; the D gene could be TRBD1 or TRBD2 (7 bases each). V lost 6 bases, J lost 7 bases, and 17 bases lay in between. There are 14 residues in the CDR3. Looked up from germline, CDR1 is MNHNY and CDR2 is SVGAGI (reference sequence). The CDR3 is CASRHRGAGYTQYF. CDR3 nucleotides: TGTGCCAGCAGACACAGGGGAGCGGGATATACGCAGTATTTT.

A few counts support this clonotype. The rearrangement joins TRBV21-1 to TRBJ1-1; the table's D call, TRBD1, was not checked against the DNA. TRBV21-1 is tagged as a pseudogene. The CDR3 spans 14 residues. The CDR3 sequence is CASSPARGKGEAFF. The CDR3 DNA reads TGTGCCAGCAGCCCAGCACGGGGGAAAGGTGAAGCTTTCTTT.

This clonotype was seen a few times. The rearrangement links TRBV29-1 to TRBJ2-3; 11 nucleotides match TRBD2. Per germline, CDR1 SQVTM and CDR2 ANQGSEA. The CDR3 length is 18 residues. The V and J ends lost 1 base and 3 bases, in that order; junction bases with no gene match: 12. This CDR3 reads CSVEVVVAGGPRTDTQYF. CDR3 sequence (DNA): TGCAGCGTTGAAGTTGTGGTAGCGGGGGGGCCAAGAACAGATACGCAGTATTTT.

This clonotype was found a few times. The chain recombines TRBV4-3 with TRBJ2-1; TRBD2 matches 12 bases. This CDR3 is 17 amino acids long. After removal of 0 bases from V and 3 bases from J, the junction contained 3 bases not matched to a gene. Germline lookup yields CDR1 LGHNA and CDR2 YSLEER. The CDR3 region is CASSQEGGLAGYNEQFF. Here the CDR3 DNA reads TGCGCCAGCAGCCAAGAGGGGGGACTAGCGGGCTACAATGAGCAGTTCTTC.

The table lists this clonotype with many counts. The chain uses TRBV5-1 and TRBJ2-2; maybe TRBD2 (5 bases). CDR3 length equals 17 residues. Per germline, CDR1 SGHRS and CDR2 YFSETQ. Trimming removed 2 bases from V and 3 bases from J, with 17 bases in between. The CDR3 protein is CASSLTRSEAHTGELFF. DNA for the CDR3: TGCGCCAGCAGCTTAACTAGATCGGAGGCCCACACCGGGGAGCTGTTTTTT.

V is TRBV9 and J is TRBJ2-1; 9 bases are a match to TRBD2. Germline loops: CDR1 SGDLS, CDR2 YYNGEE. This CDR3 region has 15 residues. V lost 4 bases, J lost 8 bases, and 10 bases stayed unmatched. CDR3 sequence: CASSYRLAGFHEQFF. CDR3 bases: TGTGCCAGCAGCTATCGGCTAGCGGGATTCCATGAGCAGTTCTTC.